This record looks at one TCR beta chain sequence and its context. Its specificity is not known. The source of the sample is a study of cytomegalovirus exposure and HLA in healthy donors. General study findings and limits: With further analysis later on, most CMV-associated TCR beta chains appeared HLA-restricted. Later findings reportedly placed an Asian-associated ancestry cluster below the approximately 700-donor mean for N-insertions. Being indistinguishable, some V segments were excluded, TRBV6-2 and TRBV6-3 among them. Association with HLA alleles at 0.05 false discovery rate was found for roughly 17,000 TCR beta sequences in a later analysis.

The PCR ran on 60 Vbeta and 13 Jbeta primers. Here immunoSEQ multiplex PCR was the method, and the copy in TCRdb shows in-frame clones only, minus some. The data contain about 150,000 clones, approximately 80% of them singletons. Trimming stripped 4 bases from V and 1 base from J, with 4 bases between. Germline values: CDR1 LNHDA, CDR2 SQIVND (reference sequence). The CDR3 contains 12 residues. Sequencing used PBMCs. This chain joins TRBV19 and TRBJ1-1; the D is unclear. This TCR derives from a boy under 10 years old in good health and CMV-seronegative. CDR3 DNA sequence: TGTGCCAGTAGTAACAGGAACACTGAAGCTTTCTTT. Encoded protein: CASSNRNTEAFF.